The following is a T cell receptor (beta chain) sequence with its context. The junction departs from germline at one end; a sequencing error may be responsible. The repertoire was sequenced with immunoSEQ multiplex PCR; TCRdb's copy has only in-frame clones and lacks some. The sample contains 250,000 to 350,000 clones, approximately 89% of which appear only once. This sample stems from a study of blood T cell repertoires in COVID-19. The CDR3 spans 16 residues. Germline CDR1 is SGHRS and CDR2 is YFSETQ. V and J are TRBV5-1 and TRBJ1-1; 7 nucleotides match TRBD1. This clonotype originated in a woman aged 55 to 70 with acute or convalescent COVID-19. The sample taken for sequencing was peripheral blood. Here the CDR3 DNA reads TGCGCCAGCAGCCCGAGCCTACCGGGACAGAACGCTGAAGCTTTCTTT. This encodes CASSPSLPGQNAEAFF.